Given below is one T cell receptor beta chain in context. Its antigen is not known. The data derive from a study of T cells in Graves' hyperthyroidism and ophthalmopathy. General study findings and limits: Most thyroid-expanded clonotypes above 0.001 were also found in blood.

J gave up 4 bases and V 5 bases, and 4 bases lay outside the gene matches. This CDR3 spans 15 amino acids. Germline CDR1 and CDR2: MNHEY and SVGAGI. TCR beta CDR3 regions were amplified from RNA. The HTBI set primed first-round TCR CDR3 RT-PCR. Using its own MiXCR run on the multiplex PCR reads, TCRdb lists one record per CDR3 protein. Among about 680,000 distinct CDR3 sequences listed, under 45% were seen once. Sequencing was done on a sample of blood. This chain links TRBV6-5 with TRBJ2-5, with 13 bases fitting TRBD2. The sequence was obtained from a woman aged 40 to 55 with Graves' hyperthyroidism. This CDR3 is CASSQLAGGRETQYF. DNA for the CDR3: TGTGCCAGCAGTCAACTAGCGGGGGGGCGAGAGACCCAGTACTTC.